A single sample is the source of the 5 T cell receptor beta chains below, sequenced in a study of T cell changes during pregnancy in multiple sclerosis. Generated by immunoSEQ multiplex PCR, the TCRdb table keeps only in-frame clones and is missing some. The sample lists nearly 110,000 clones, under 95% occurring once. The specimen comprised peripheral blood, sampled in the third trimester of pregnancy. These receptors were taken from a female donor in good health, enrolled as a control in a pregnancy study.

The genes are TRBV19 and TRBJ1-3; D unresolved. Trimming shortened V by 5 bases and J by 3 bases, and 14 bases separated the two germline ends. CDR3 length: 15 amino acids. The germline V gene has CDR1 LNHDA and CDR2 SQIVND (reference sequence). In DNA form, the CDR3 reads TGTGCCAGTAGTTTGGGGATCGGGGTTGGAAACACCATATATTTT. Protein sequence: CASSLGIGVGNTIYF.

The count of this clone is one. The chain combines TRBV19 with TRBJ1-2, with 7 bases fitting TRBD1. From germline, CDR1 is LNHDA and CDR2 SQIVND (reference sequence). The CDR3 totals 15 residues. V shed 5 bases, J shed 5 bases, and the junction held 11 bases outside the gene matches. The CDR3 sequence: CASSPSRGKQYGYTF. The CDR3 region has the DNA TGTGCCAGTAGTCCGAGCAGGGGGAAGCAGTATGGCTACACCTTC.

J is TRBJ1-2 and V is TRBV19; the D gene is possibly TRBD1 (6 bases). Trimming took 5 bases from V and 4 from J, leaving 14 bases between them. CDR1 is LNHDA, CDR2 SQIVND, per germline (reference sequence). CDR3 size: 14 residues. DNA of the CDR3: TGTGCCAGTAGTCCTTCGACAGGCCTCTATGGCTACACCTTC. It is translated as CASSPSTGLYGYTF.

The CDR3 protein is CASSIQGQVNEKLFF. CDR3 bases: TGTGCCAGCAGTATTCAGGGACAGGTTAATGAAAAACTGTTTTTT. The V call is TRBV2, the J call TRBJ1-4, with 8 positions matching TRBD1. The CDR3 length is 15 residues. After removal of 5 bases from V and 4 bases from J, the junction contained 6 bases not matched to a gene. Per the germline V gene, CDR1 is SNHLY and CDR2 is FYNNEI.

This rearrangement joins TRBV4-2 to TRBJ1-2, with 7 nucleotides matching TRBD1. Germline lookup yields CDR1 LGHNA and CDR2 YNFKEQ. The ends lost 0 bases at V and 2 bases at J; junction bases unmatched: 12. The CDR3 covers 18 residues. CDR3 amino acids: CASSQEVLIRTGNYGYTF. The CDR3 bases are TGTGCCAGCAGCCAAGAAGTACTTATCCGGACAGGAAACTATGGCTACACCTTC.